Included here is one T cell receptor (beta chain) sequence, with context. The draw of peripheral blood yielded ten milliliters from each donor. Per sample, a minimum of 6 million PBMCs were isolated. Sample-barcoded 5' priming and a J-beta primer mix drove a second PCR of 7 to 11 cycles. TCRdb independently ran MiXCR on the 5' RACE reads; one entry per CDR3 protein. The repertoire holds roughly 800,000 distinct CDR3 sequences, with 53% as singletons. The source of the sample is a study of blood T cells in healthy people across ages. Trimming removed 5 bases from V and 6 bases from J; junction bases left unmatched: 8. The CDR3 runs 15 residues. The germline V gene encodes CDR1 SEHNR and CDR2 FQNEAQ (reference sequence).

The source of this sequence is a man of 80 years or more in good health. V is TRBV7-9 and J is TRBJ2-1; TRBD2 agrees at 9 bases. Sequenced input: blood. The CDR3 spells CASSHGTSRTNEQFF. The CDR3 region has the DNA TGTGCCAGCAGCCACGGGACTAGCAGAACCAATGAGCAGTTCTTC.